This TCR beta chain emerged from a study of T cells in Graves' hyperthyroidism and ophthalmopathy. RNA transcripts were the template for amplifying TCR beta CDR3 regions. HTBI primers were employed in a first-round RT-PCR of the TCR CDR3. Via MiXCR, TCRdb re-called the multiplex PCR reads, giving one row per CDR3 protein. The sample lists 490,000 or so distinct CDR3 sequences, approximately 23% occurring once. Looked up from germline, CDR1 is GTSNPN and CDR2 is SVGIG (reference sequence). The CDR3 consists of 15 residues. With V trimmed by 2 bases and J by 5 bases, 8 bases remained unmatched. This clonotype was observed at least ten times.

This receptor was obtained from a woman aged 70-85 years with Graves' ophthalmopathy. The V call is TRBV30, the J call TRBJ1-5; 8 bases match TRBD1. Specimen: blood. CDR3 amino acids: CAWSIEQGGHQPQHF. The CDR3 DNA reads as TGTGCCTGGAGTATCGAACAGGGGGGACATCAGCCCCAGCATTTT.